This TCR beta chain was identified in a study of blood T cell repertoires in COVID-19. Study-level background: The samples span acute and convalescent COVID-19 from the United States, Italy and Spain. From T cells, B-cell-depleted T cells, or PBMCs came the material, which was cDNA or gDNA.

Per the authors' pipeline: Amplification of reference gene primers provided the estimated nucleated cell counts. Libraries were prepared by immunoSEQ multiplex PCR; TCRdb keeps only in-frame clonotypes and omits some of them. V and J calls and clone size are copied from that table; D and trimming were computed from the DNA. The sample yields 150,000 or so clones, around 80% seen once. This clone appeared a single time. The CDR3 spans 13 residues. Trimming pared 4 bases from V and 3 bases from J, leaving 7 bases between. Germline CDR1 reads KGHDR; CDR2 reads SFDVKD. The specimen was peripheral blood. The chain couples TRBV24-1 to TRBJ2-3; D uncertain. The source is a human donor with acute or convalescent COVID-19. The donor label of this sample is uncertain. The CDR3 DNA sequence: TGTGCCACCAGTGACGGTTATACAGATACGCAGTATTTT. Amino acid sequence: CATSDGYTDTQYF.